These 26 T cell receptor beta chains came from one sample sequenced in a study of CD8 T cells in Susac syndrome. With random hexamers, reverse transcription was performed on about 0.5 to 1 ug of RNA. TCRdb processed the immunoSEQ multiplex PCR reads anew with MiXCR; each CDR3 protein has one entry. The table shows around 200,000 distinct CDR3 sequences, with over 85% occurring only once. The sample taken for sequencing was CD4+ T cells from PBMCs. The receptors shown here come from a human donor in good health.

The count of this clonotype is one. CDR3 residues: CSVEETRTGGYNEQFF. The CDR3 coding sequence is TGCAGCGTTGAAGAGACCCGGACAGGGGGTTACAATGAGCAGTTCTTC. The chain combines TRBV29-1 with TRBJ2-1; 10 bases fit TRBD1. This CDR3 is built from 16 residues. Germline V gene data show CDR1 as SQVTM and CDR2 as ANQGSEA. The trim removed 0 bases at V and 4 bases at J, leaving 6 bases unmatched.

The chain is built from TRBV4-1 and TRBJ2-5; 10 bases line up with TRBD1. This CDR3 is 17 amino acids long. V was pared by 0 bases and J by 4 bases, with 8 bases of the junction left unmatched. Germline lookup yields CDR1 MGHRA and CDR2 YSYEKL. DNA of the CDR3: TGCGCCAGCAGCCAAGATCAAGGGACAGGGGAGGGAGAGACCCAGTACTTC. It is translated as CASSQDQGTGEGETQYF.

The chain couples TRBV29-1 to TRBJ2-2; a weak D match, TRBD2 (6 bases). The CDR3 consists of 15 residues. The ends were cut back, 3 bases at V and 6 bases at J, with 17 bases in the middle. Germline assignment: CDR1 SQVTM and CDR2 ANQGSEA. The chain's CDR3 is CSVDHGGVWAGELFF. As DNA, the CDR3 is TGCAGCGTTGATCACGGGGGAGTATGGGCCGGGGAGCTGTTTTTT.

The rearrangement links TRBV29-1 to TRBJ1-2; TRBD1 matches at 7 bases. Unmatched junction bases numbered 3, after V lost 8 bases and J lost 0 bases. CDR3 length: 12 amino acids. Germline values: CDR1 SQVTM, CDR2 ANQGSEA. The CDR3 DNA is TGCAGCACAGACAGGGCTAACTATGGCTACACCTTC. Translating gives CSTDRANYGYTF.

The chain uses TRBV6-5 and TRBJ1-2; weak D call: TRBD1 (6 bases). V lost 5 bases and J 4 bases, leaving 17 bases between the germline ends. This CDR3 region has 15 residues. Germline CDR1 MNHEY, CDR2 SVGAGI. CDR3 coding DNA: TGTGCCAGCAGTCCTACAGGGCTCTTGGGCTATGGCTACACCTTC. It encodes CASSPTGLLGYGYTF.

This clonotype came up once. The V and J genes are TRBV29-1 and TRBJ2-1, with D possibly matching TRBD2 (6 bases). CDR1 and CDR2 from the germline V gene are SQVTM and ANQGSEA. Trimming removed 7 bases at V and 10 bases at J, with 20 bases between. This CDR3 comprises 13 residues. The CDR3 sequence is CSANPGELREQFF. The CDR3, as DNA: TGCAGCGCCAATCCGGGGGAGTTGAGGGAGCAGTTCTTC.

This chain connects TRBV12-3 or TRBV12-4 to TRBJ1-4; perhaps TRBD1 as D (5 bases). The CDR3 loop spans 15 amino acids. With 2 bases removed from V and 5 bases from J, the gap between germline ends came to 12 bases. The CDR3 coding sequence is TGTGCCAGCAGTTTAAGGGGCCAAGGAAATGAAAAACTGTTTTTT. Protein: CASSLRGQGNEKLFF.

V is TRBV6-2 or TRBV6-3 and J is TRBJ2-6, with TRBD1 identical over 9 bases. The germline V gene has CDR1 MNHEY and CDR2 SVGEGT. CDR3 length equals 16 residues. The V gene end was trimmed by 6 bases and the J gene end by 1 base; junction bases not matched to a gene: 4. The CDR3 spells CASRRTGVSGANVLTF. The CDR3 region has the DNA TGTGCCAGCAGGCGGACAGGGGTGTCTGGGGCCAACGTCCTGACTTTC.

The chain combines TRBV20-1 with TRBJ2-6; tentative D call: TRBD2 (6 bases). The CDR3 runs to 19 residues. The V end was cut by 0 bases, the J end by 1 base, with 19 bases between. Per germline, CDR1 DFQATT and CDR2 SNEGSKA (reference sequence). CDR3 sequence: CSARDYGTEGGSGANVLTF. The CDR3 nucleotides are TGCAGTGCTAGAGATTACGGGACGGAGGGAGGATCTGGGGCCAACGTCCTGACTTTC.

This chain joins TRBV15 and TRBJ2-7; TRBD2 matches at 10 bases. This CDR3 comprises 16 residues. Germline V gives CDR1 LNHNV, CDR2 YYDKDF (reference sequence). J gave up 3 bases and V 1 base, and 6 bases lay outside the gene matches. This CDR3 is CATSRGASSGGYEQYV. CDR3 nucleotides: TGTGCCACCAGCAGAGGCGCGTCTAGCGGGGGCTACGAGCAGTACGTC.

The V call is TRBV30, the J call TRBJ1-5, with 9 bases that match TRBD1. With 0 bases clipped from V and 5 bases from J, the junction kept 2 bases outside the gene matches. CDR3 size: 14 residues. Germline CDR1 reads GTSNPN; CDR2 reads SVGIG (reference sequence). The CDR3 here is CAWSVGQGHQPQHF. Written as DNA, the CDR3 is TGTGCCTGGAGTGTGGGACAGGGACATCAGCCCCAGCATTTT.

V and J are TRBV24-1 and TRBJ2-1; D not resolved. The V gene lost 10 bases and the J gene lost 6 bases, with 21 bases spanning the gap. The length of the CDR3 is 15 residues. Germline V gives CDR1 KGHDR, CDR2 SFDVKD. The CDR3 nucleotides read TGTGCCACTTCAGGTTCAGGTGACTTGGGCAATGAGCAGTTCTTC. Protein sequence: CATSGSGDLGNEQFF.

This chain connects TRBV7-9 to TRBJ1-2; no clear D. This CDR3 is 14 amino acids long. Germline CDR1 is SEHNR and CDR2 is FQNEAQ (reference sequence). Trimming stripped 5 bases from V and 4 bases from J, with 14 bases between. The CDR3 reads CASSTFRQSYGYTF. The CDR3 DNA reads as TGTGCCAGCAGCACTTTCAGGCAGAGCTATGGCTACACCTTC.

The chain joins TRBV3-1 to TRBJ2-5; D possibly corresponds to TRBD1 (6 bases). Between the trimmed V and J ends, which lost 6 bases and 2 bases, there was a span of 10 bases. This CDR3 region has 13 residues. CDR1 and CDR2 (germline): LGHDT, YNNKEL (reference sequence). CDR3 in DNA: TGTGCCAGCAGACAGCAGGGGCAAGAGACCCAGTACTTC. Translation gives CASRQQGQETQYF.

This chain links TRBV4-1 with TRBJ2-6, with 9 positions matching TRBD1. Per the germline V gene, CDR1 is MGHRA and CDR2 is YSYEKL. This CDR3 spans 20 amino acids. V lost 3 bases and J lost 2; bases outside the gene matches: 14. CDR3 residues: CASSQVRSGQGIAGANVLTF. The DNA for the CDR3 is TGCGCCAGCAGCCAGGTTCGATCGGGACAGGGAATAGCTGGGGCCAACGTCCTGACTTTC.

The chain employs TRBV27 and TRBJ2-4; 9 bases line up with TRBD1. Germline assignment: CDR1 MNHEY and CDR2 SMNVEV (reference sequence). V gave up 6 bases and J gave up 9 bases; unmatched junction bases: 9. The CDR3 consists of 14 residues. The CDR3 loop is CASSSGTGKSIQYF. In DNA, the CDR3 is TGTGCCAGCAGCTCGGGGACAGGGAAGAGCATTCAGTACTTC.

The V and J genes are TRBV5-1 and TRBJ1-2; weak D call: TRBD1 (5 bases). CDR3 length: 13 residues. Germline-derived CDR1 and CDR2 are SGHRS and YFSETQ. V lost 0 bases and J lost 8, with 11 bases in between. The CDR3 spells CASSLAGPGGYTF. The CDR3 nucleotides read TGCGCCAGCAGCTTGGCAGGGCCCGGCGGCTACACCTTC.

The V and J genes are TRBV12-3 or TRBV12-4 and TRBJ1-6; D is perhaps TRBD1 (5 bases). The V gene lost 7 bases and the J gene lost 7 bases, with 14 bases spanning the gap. The CDR3 spans 14 residues. CDR3 loop: CASTFWGLNSPLHF. The CDR3 DNA is TGTGCCAGCACGTTTTGGGGCTTGAATTCACCCCTCCACTTT.

The chain couples TRBV5-1 to TRBJ2-1, with D possibly being TRBD1 or TRBD2 (6 bases each). Trimming left V 1 base short and J 5 bases short, with 19 bases between. The CDR3 contains 17 residues. Germline V gene sequence: CDR1 SGHRS, CDR2 YFSETQ. The CDR3 DNA follows: TGCGCCAGCAGCTTGCGCCTCGGACGGGGGCCTAACAATGAGCAGTTCTTC. It specifies CASSLRLGRGPNNEQFF. The full variable domain, rest sourced from reference TRBV5-1 and TRBJ2-1, is KAGVTQTPRYLIKTRGQQVTLSCSPISGHRSVSWYQQTPGQGLQFLFEYFSETQRNKGNFPGRFSGRQFSNSRSEMNVSTLELGDSALYLCASSLRLGRGPNNEQFFGPGTRLTVL.

This clonotype was seen a single time. This chain links TRBV6-1 with TRBJ1-1; D is possibly TRBD1 (6 bases). Trimming took 7 bases from V and 8 from J, leaving 14 bases between them. This CDR3 spans 12 amino acids. Germline CDR1 reads MNHNS; CDR2 reads SASEGT. The CDR3 loop reads CASTGGPTEAFF. The CDR3 DNA reads as TGTGCCAGCACCGGGGGGCCGACCGAAGCTTTCTTT.

This rearrangement joins TRBV11-2 to TRBJ2-1, with TRBD2 identical over 7 bases. Germline assignment: CDR1 SGHAT and CDR2 FQNNGV. The CDR3 covers 16 residues. V trimming: 2 bases; J trimming: 2 bases; junction bases outside the gene matches: 6. The CDR3 DNA sequence: TGTGCCAGCAGCTTAACCGGGGGGTCCCCCTACAATGAGCAGTTCTTC. Translating it yields CASSLTGGSPYNEQFF.

The V call is TRBV5-1, the J call TRBJ2-1; the match to TRBD2 covers 13 bases. After removal of 4 bases from V and 5 bases from J, the junction contained 9 bases not matched to a gene. Germline values: CDR1 SGHRS, CDR2 YFSETQ. The CDR3 is made up of 17 amino acids. CDR3 in amino acids: CASSPPKGTSGDNEQFF. The DNA of the CDR3 is TGCGCCAGCAGCCCGCCGAAAGGGACTAGCGGGGACAATGAGCAGTTCTTC.

The J gene is TRBJ2-7, the V gene TRBV7-8; weak D call: TRBD1 (5 bases). Trimming left V 5 bases short and J 7 bases short, with 18 bases between. Germline V gene lookup returns CDR1 SGHVS and CDR2 FQNEAQ. CDR3 size: 14 residues. The CDR3 protein is CASSQTQGMWEQYF. CDR3 coding DNA: TGTGCCAGCAGCCAAACCCAGGGAATGTGGGAGCAGTACTTC.

The chain's CDR3 is CSVVPGASYNEQFF. As DNA, the CDR3 is TGCAGCGTTGTGCCAGGGGCGTCCTACAATGAGCAGTTCTTC. The chain links TRBV29-1 to TRBJ2-1; possible D gene TRBD1, 6 bases. This CDR3 is built from 14 residues. Germline V lookup: CDR1 SQVTM, CDR2 ANQGSEA. V lost 4 bases and J lost 1, with 11 bases in between.

The rearrangement joins TRBV29-1 to TRBJ1-5; D gene uncertain. Trimming left V 5 bases short and J 7 bases short, with 15 bases between. Germline CDR1 is SQVTM and CDR2 is ANQGSEA. The CDR3 length is 13 residues. CDR3: CSVSGGSGQPQHF. The CDR3 DNA reads TGCAGCGTTTCGGGAGGGTCCGGGCAGCCCCAGCATTTT.

This chain connects TRBV12-3 or TRBV12-4 to TRBJ1-4; 8 bases are a match to TRBD1. CDR3 length: 14 amino acids. The J segment lost 7 bases and the V segment lost 3 bases, leaving 4 bases of the junction unmatched. CDR3 sequence reads: CASSFQGAGEKLFF. The CDR3, as DNA: TGTGCCAGCAGTTTCCAGGGGGCTGGTGAAAAACTGTTTTTT.